One T cell receptor beta chain is described in this entry. Antigen specificity is unknown. This record belongs to a study of T cell responses to AZD1222 COVID-19 vaccine. Study results and caveats: Spike-specific TCR breadth and depth grew following two AZD1222 doses. Reports indicate that nearly half of spike-specific TCRs are directed at unmutated variant regions. Mapped onto spike, vaccine-associated CD4 TCRs spanned it and were dominant at 160-218 and 743-854.

Looked up from germline, CDR1 is LNHDA and CDR2 is SQIVND (reference sequence). Trimming removed 3 bases at V and 6 bases at J, with 30 bases between. The length of the CDR3 is 20 residues. This table comes from immunoSEQ multiplex PCR, and its TCRdb copy is limited to in-frame clones, with some not included. The table lists roughly 110,000 clones, 90% to 95% of them singletons, with roughly 4.7% in the top ten. V gene TRBV19 combines with J gene TRBJ1-5; D unresolved. This clonotype was sampled from an adult in good health. Sequencing used peripheral blood, obtained on day 0 of AZD1222 vaccination. In DNA, the CDR3 is TGTGCCAGTAGTATGCGGGGTCCACAGACTTCTTCAATTGTGGTTCAGCCCCAGCATTTT. This gives the protein CASSMRGPQTSSIVVQPQHF.